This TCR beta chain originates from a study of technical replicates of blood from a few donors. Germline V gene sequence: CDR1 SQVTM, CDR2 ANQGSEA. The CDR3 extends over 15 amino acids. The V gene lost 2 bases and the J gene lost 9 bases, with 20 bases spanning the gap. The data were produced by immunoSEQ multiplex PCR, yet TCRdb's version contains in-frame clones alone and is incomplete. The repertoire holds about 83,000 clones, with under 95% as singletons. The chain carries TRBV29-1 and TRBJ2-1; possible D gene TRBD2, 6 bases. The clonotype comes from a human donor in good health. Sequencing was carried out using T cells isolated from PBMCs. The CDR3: CSVERAGTGAGEQFF. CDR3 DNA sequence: TGCAGCGTTGAAAGGGCAGGGACGGGAGCGGGTGAGCAGTTCTTC.